This entry lists 14 T cell receptor beta chains sequenced from one sample in a study of cytomegalovirus exposure and HLA in healthy donors. The PCR used 60 Vbeta and 13 Jbeta primers. Measured with immunoSEQ multiplex PCR; TCRdb has only the in-frame clones, and not every one. Of some 40,000 clones listed, approximately 80% are singletons. What was sequenced was PBMCs. These TCRs come from a young woman in good health and CMV-seropositive.

This clone occurred a few times. This chain links TRBV5-4 with TRBJ1-1, with D possibly TRBD1 on 6 matching bases. V gave up 0 bases and J gave up 6 bases, with 18 bases separating them. This CDR3 is 16 amino acids long. Germline CDR1 SGHNT, CDR2 YYREEE (reference sequence). The CDR3 reads CASSLVRGRALAEAFF. CDR3 DNA sequence: TGTGCCAGCAGCTTGGTCAGGGGTCGGGCCTTGGCTGAAGCTTTCTTT.

The chain carries TRBV27 and TRBJ1-1; D is undetermined. Germline CDR1 is MNHEY and CDR2 is SMNVEV (reference sequence). Trimming stripped 8 bases from V and 8 bases from J, with 3 bases between. This CDR3 has 8 residues. For the CDR3, the DNA is TGTGCCAGCCCGGAAGCTTTCTTT. The encoded protein is CASPEAFF.

The genes are TRBV7-2 and TRBJ2-1; 7 bases align to TRBD2. The germline V gene has CDR1 SGHTA and CDR2 FQGNSA. V shed 4 bases, J shed 3 bases, and the junction held 9 bases outside the gene matches. The CDR3 sequence is 16 residues long. Here the CDR3 reads CASSSGGAGVYNEQFF. CDR3 nucleotide sequence: TGTGCCAGCAGCTCCGGTGGCGCGGGGGTCTACAATGAGCAGTTCTTC.

V is TRBV7-2 and J is TRBJ1-2, with D possibly TRBD1 on 6 matching bases. From germline, CDR1 is SGHTA and CDR2 FQGNSA. V was pared by 4 bases and J by 5 bases, with 14 bases between. This CDR3 is built from 14 residues. The CDR3 here is CASSSQGNSYGYTF. Here the CDR3 DNA reads TGTGCCAGCAGCTCACAGGGAAATAGTTATGGCTACACCTTC.

The chain links TRBV7-2 to TRBJ1-6, with D possibly TRBD1 on 6 matching bases. The CDR3 covers 17 residues. The V gene's germline CDR1 is SGHTA and CDR2 FQGNSA. Between the trimmed V and J ends, which lost 11 bases and 0 bases, there was a span of 20 bases. CDR3: CAGGRTTHNSYNSPLHF. The CDR3 coding sequence is TGTGCCGGGGGCAGGACCACTCATAACTCCTATAATTCACCCCTCCACTTT.

CDR3 region: CASSIRGAGANVLTF. CDR3 coding DNA: TGTGCCAGTAGTATTCGGGGAGCTGGGGCCAACGTCCTGACTTTC. The chain links TRBV19 to TRBJ2-6, with a possible D match to TRBD2 (5 bases). The CDR3 contains 15 residues. Germline CDR1 LNHDA, CDR2 SQIVND (reference sequence). With 3 bases removed from V and 2 bases from J, the gap between germline ends came to 8 bases.

As to this clone: At one end the junction does not follow the germline gene, possibly because of a read error. V is TRBV2 and J is TRBJ2-1; 7 bases fit TRBD2. The CDR3 consists of 15 residues. Germline V lookup: CDR1 SNHLY, CDR2 FYNNEI. CDR3 sequence: CASSEERGTYNEQFF. For the CDR3, the DNA is TGTGCCAGCAGCGAAGAGCGGGGTACCTACAATGAGCAGTTCTTC.

The CDR3 reads CASSLGSGGVSTDTQYF. CDR3 DNA sequence: TGTGCCAGCAGCTTAGGTTCTGGCGGGGTCTCCACAGATACGCAGTATTTT. The V call is TRBV7-9, the J call TRBJ2-3, with D possibly TRBD2 on 6 matching bases. Germline lookup yields CDR1 SEHNR and CDR2 FQNEAQ (reference sequence). Trimming pared 1 base from V and 2 bases from J, leaving 16 bases between. This CDR3 has 17 amino acids.

The rearrangement links TRBV5-5 to TRBJ2-2; perhaps TRBD2 as D (6 bases). The V end was cut by 9 bases, the J end by 7 bases, with 19 bases between. The V gene's germline CDR1 is SGHKS and CDR2 YYEKEE (reference sequence). The CDR3 has 14 residues. The CDR3 nucleotides are TGTGCCACCCAAATGGGGGGTCATGACGGGGAGCTGTTTTTT. Protein sequence: CATQMGGHDGELFF.

The chain uses TRBV28 and TRBJ2-1; 10 bases line up with TRBD2. V lost 6 bases and J lost 6; bases outside the gene matches: 8. The CDR3 totals 15 residues. The germline V gene encodes CDR1 MDHEN and CDR2 SYDVKM. This CDR3 reads CASSLRGLASNEQFF. The CDR3 coding sequence is TGTGCCAGCAGCTTAAGGGGACTAGCGAGCAATGAGCAGTTCTTC.

This clone was observed once. The chain joins TRBV5-1 to TRBJ2-3; 10 bases are shared with TRBD2. The CDR3 has 20 amino acids. The trim removed 1 base at V and 0 bases at J, leaving 14 bases unmatched. Germline assignment: CDR1 SGHRS and CDR2 YFSETQ. The CDR3 loop is CASSLSGSGGSFDSTDTQYF. CDR3 in DNA: TGCGCCAGCAGCTTGTCGGGTAGCGGGGGGTCTTTTGATAGCACAGATACGCAGTATTTT.

The genes are TRBV30 and TRBJ1-5, with 8 bases identical to TRBD1. Germline V gene lookup returns CDR1 GTSNPN and CDR2 SVGIG (reference sequence). Trimming took 2 bases from V and 1 from J; bases not matched to a gene: 1. The CDR3 runs 14 residues. The chain's CDR3 is CAWSNRGSNQPQHF. The CDR3 coding sequence is TGTGCCTGGAGTAACAGGGGGAGCAATCAGCCCCAGCATTTT.

V gene TRBV4-1 combines with J gene TRBJ2-5; tentative D call: TRBD2 (7 bases). Trimming removed 1 base from V and 11 bases from J, with 20 bases in between. The germline gives CDR1 MGHRA, CDR2 YSYEKL. This CDR3 is built from 15 residues. Written as DNA, the CDR3 is TGCGCCAGCAGCCAAGTCGCAGGGAGGGGGAATGGGCAGTACTTC. Translation gives CASSQVAGRGNGQYF.

V usage is TRBV28 and J usage is TRBJ1-4; no definite D call. With 6 bases removed from V and 8 bases from J, the gap between germline ends came to 13 bases. CDR1 is MDHEN and CDR2 is SYDVKM in the germline V gene. The CDR3 runs to 13 residues. In nucleotides, the CDR3 is TGTGCCAGCAGCCCAGGTATCGAGGAAAAACTGTTTTTT. The encoded protein is CASSPGIEEKLFF.